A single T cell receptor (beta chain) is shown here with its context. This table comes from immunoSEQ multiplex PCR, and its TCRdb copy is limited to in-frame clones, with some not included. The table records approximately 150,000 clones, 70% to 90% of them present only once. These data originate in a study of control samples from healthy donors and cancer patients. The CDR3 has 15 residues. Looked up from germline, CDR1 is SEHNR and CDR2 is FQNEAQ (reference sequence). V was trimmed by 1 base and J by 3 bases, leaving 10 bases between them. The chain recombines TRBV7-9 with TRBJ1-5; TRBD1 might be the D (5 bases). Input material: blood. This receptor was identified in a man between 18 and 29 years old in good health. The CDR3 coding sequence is TGTGCCAGCAGCTTAGAGGGGCGAACCAATCAGCCCCAGCATTTT. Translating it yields CASSLEGRTNQPQHF.